Listed here are 21 T cell receptor beta chains from one sample, sequenced in a study of blood T cell repertoires in COVID-19. The repertoire was sequenced with immunoSEQ multiplex PCR; TCRdb's copy has only in-frame clones and lacks some. The table shows a few hundred thousand clones, with about 90% occurring only once. Material: PBMCs or T cells enriched from blood (not recorded which). The receptors stem from a woman aged 25-40 years who had recovered from COVID-19.

This clone was seen a handful of times. The chain is built from TRBV7-9 and TRBJ2-7, with D possibly being TRBD2 (5 bases). V lost 10 bases, J lost 0 bases, and 13 bases lay in between. The CDR3 spans 13 residues. CDR1 is SEHNR, CDR2 FQNEAQ, per germline (reference sequence). The CDR3 loop is CAIRSGSSYEQYF. The DNA of the CDR3 is TGTGCCATCCGGTCGGGGAGCTCCTACGAGCAGTACTTC.

This chain connects TRBV9 to TRBJ2-4, with TRBD1 matching 8 bases. The germline CDR1 and CDR2 sequences are SGDLS and YYNGEE. The CDR3 sequence is 15 residues long. The V and J ends lost 3 bases and 4 bases, in that order; junction bases with no gene match: 6. The CDR3, as DNA: TGTGCCAGCAGCGATTCCGGGACAGGTAAAAACATTCAGTACTTC. It translates to CASSDSGTGKNIQYF.

The V call is TRBV10-3, the J call TRBJ2-7; 8 bases fit TRBD1. Germline values: CDR1 ENHRY, CDR2 SYGVKD. The CDR3 covers 14 residues. J gave up 0 bases and V 3 bases, and 1 base lay outside the gene matches. CDR3 bases: TGTGCCATCAGTGACGGGACAGGCTCCTACGAGCAGTACTTC. Its protein is CAISDGTGSYEQYF.

Points on this clone: A read error may produce the germline difference seen at one junction end. The chain combines TRBV7-9 with TRBJ2-7, with a tentative D call TRBD1 (6 bases). Germline CDR1 reads SEHNR; CDR2 reads FQNEAQ (reference sequence). CDR3 size: 15 residues. The CDR3: CASSLPMGASSEQYF. The DNA for the CDR3 is TGTGCCAGCAGCTTACCTATGGGGGCTTCCTCCGAGCAGTACTTC.

The V call is TRBV6-5, the J call TRBJ2-6; D might be TRBD1 (6 bases). CDR1 is MNHEY, CDR2 SVGAGI, per germline. The CDR3 is 15 residues long. The germline V and J ends were trimmed by 8 bases and 0 bases, with 11 bases remaining between them. CDR3 sequence reads: CASQGSSSGANVLTF. The CDR3, as DNA: TGTGCCAGCCAGGGGTCTAGCTCTGGGGCCAACGTCCTGACTTTC.

V gene TRBV5-1 combines with J gene TRBJ2-2, with D possibly TRBD2 on 6 matching bases. Trimming pared 1 base from V and 1 base from J, leaving 8 bases between. Per germline, CDR1 SGHRS and CDR2 YFSETQ. CDR3 length equals 15 residues. This CDR3 is CASSLNGGNTGELFF. DNA for the CDR3: TGCGCCAGCAGCTTGAACGGGGGGAACACCGGGGAGCTGTTTTTT.

The chain carries TRBV28 and TRBJ2-1; D call uncertain. CDR1 is MDHEN, CDR2 SYDVKM, per germline. V was clipped by 6 bases and J by 7 bases, with 4 bases between them. The CDR3 runs 10 residues. The CDR3 DNA is TGTGCCAGCAGCCTGAATGAGCAGTTCTTC. This encodes CASSLNEQFF. Based on the CDR3 plus reference TRBV28 and TRBJ2-1, the full variable domain is DVKVTQSSRYLVKRTGEKVFLECVQDMDHENMFWYRQDPGLGLRLIYFSYDVKMKEKGDIPEGYSVSREKKERFSLILESASTNQTSMYLCASSLNEQFFGPGTRLTVL.

The CDR3 DNA sequence: TGTGCCAGCAGCTTGGAGAGGGGGACAACTAATGAAAAACTGTTTTTT. Translation gives CASSLERGTTNEKLFF. The chain joins TRBV7-9 to TRBJ1-4, with TRBD1 as a possible D gene (6 bases). V lost 3 bases, J lost 0 bases, and 11 bases lay in between. CDR3 size: 16 residues. Germline V gene data show CDR1 as SEHNR and CDR2 as FQNEAQ (reference sequence).

V usage is TRBV10-3 and J usage is TRBJ2-3; perhaps TRBD2 as D (5 bases). Germline V gene data show CDR1 as ENHRY and CDR2 as SYGVKD. V was cut by 0 bases and J by 5 bases, with 9 bases left in between. The length of the CDR3 is 14 residues. The CDR3 is CAISESREGDTQYF. The CDR3 DNA sequence: TGTGCCATCAGTGAGTCCCGGGAAGGAGATACGCAGTATTTT.

This chain joins TRBV27 and TRBJ2-1, with TRBD1 identical over 9 bases. The CDR3 contains 15 residues. Germline assignment: CDR1 MNHEY and CDR2 SMNVEV (reference sequence). Unmatched junction bases numbered 2, after V lost 4 bases and J lost 1 base. The CDR3, as DNA: TGTGCCAGCAGTTCCGGGACAGGGTCCTACAATGAGCAGTTCTTC. Its translation: CASSSGTGSYNEQFF.

The rearrangement links TRBV28 to TRBJ2-7; 7 bases fit TRBD2. J was trimmed by 7 bases and V by 5 bases; bases with no gene match: 8. The CDR3 has 13 amino acids. Germline CDR1 and CDR2: MDHEN and SYDVKM. CDR3 sequence reads: CASSRDYSWEQYF. The DNA of the CDR3 is TGTGCCAGCAGTCGGGACTACAGCTGGGAGCAGTACTTC. The full variable domain, in which reference TRBV28 and TRBJ2-7 provide the parts outside the CDR3, is DVKVTQSSRYLVKRTGEKVFLECVQDMDHENMFWYRQDPGLGLRLIYFSYDVKMKEKGDIPEGYSVSREKKERFSLILESASTNQTSMYLCASSRDYSWEQYFGPGTRLTVT.

The sample holds one count of this clone. The V and J genes are TRBV5-8 and TRBJ1-2, with 9 bases fitting TRBD1. Germline trimming cut 4 bases from V and 1 base from J; bases unmatched to any gene: 2. Germline V gene data show CDR1 as SGHTS and CDR2 as YDEGEE. CDR3 length: 14 residues. CDR3 nucleotides: TGTGCCAGCAGCCAGGACAGGGGTAACTATGGCTACACCTTC. This encodes CASSQDRGNYGYTF.

The count of this clone is one. The chain joins TRBV7-9 to TRBJ2-7; tentatively, D is TRBD1 (6 bases). Germline V gene lookup returns CDR1 SEHNR and CDR2 FQNEAQ (reference sequence). The CDR3 runs 15 residues. The V end lost 4 bases, the J end lost 5 bases, and 18 bases lay between the germline ends. The CDR3 spells CASSSFSGRDNEQYF. The CDR3 DNA reads as TGTGCCAGCAGCTCGTTTTCGGGCAGGGACAACGAGCAGTACTTC.

The rearrangement uses TRBV27 and TRBJ1-2, with D hard to call. The CDR3 has 13 amino acids. Trimming left V 2 bases short and J 5 bases short, with 9 bases between. Germline CDR1 reads MNHEY; CDR2 reads SMNVEV (reference sequence). The CDR3 coding sequence is TGTGCCAGCAGTTTAAATGGAGGTTATGGCTACACCTTC. It yields the protein CASSLNGGYGYTF.

This chain joins TRBV28 and TRBJ1-5; 8 bases line up with TRBD1. The V and J ends lost 5 bases and 3 bases, in that order; junction bases with no gene match: 3. This CDR3 is built from 14 residues. CDR1 is MDHEN and CDR2 is SYDVKM in the germline V gene. CDR3 sequence: CASSGGQVNQPQHF. The CDR3 DNA reads TGTGCCAGCAGTGGGGGACAGGTCAATCAGCCCCAGCATTTT.

The DNA of the CDR3 is TGTGCCAGCAGTTATCGGGTCGTCGGCTATGGCTACACCTTC. This encodes CASSYRVVGYGYTF. The chain recombines TRBV6-5 with TRBJ1-2; D is unclear. This CDR3 region has 14 residues. Germline V gives CDR1 MNHEY, CDR2 SVGAGI. V was pared by 3 bases and J by 4 bases, with 12 bases between.

V is TRBV15 and J is TRBJ2-3; perhaps TRBD2 as D (6 bases). The CDR3 has 14 amino acids. Germline values: CDR1 LNHNV, CDR2 YYDKDF (reference sequence). Trimming stripped 6 bases from V and 0 bases from J, with 10 bases between. The CDR3 spells CATRGGISTDTQYF. CDR3 sequence (DNA): TGTGCCACCAGGGGGGGAATTAGCACAGATACGCAGTATTTT.

This clone was seen once. The chain couples TRBV19 to TRBJ2-6, with 8 bases aligning to TRBD1. The CDR3 runs 15 residues. V was clipped by 7 bases and J by 5 bases; unmatched bases: 7. Germline CDR1 and CDR2: LNHDA and SQIVND (reference sequence). Written as DNA, the CDR3 is TGTGCCAGTACCGACAGGGGTAACCGGGCCAACGTCCTGACTTTC. Encoded protein: CASTDRGNRANVLTF.

V gene TRBV2 combines with J gene TRBJ1-5, with TRBD1 identical over 7 bases. Per germline, CDR1 SNHLY and CDR2 FYNNEI. The CDR3 loop spans 13 amino acids. V gave up 10 bases and J gave up 1 base; unmatched junction bases: 4. The CDR3 coding sequence is TGTGCCACCAACAGGGGCAGCAATCAGCCCCAGCATTTT. Its protein is CATNRGSNQPQHF.

V and J are TRBV7-6 and TRBJ1-2; tentatively, D is TRBD1 (6 bases). This CDR3 contains 15 residues. Looked up from germline, CDR1 is SGHVS and CDR2 is FNYEAQ. Trimming stripped 4 bases from V and 6 bases from J, with 18 bases between. DNA of the CDR3: TGTGCCAGCAGCTCACTGGCGGGGGCAGCAAATGGCTACACCTTC. It is translated as CASSSLAGAANGYTF.

V usage is TRBV2 and J usage is TRBJ2-7, with TRBD2 matching over 11 bases. Germline V CDR1 and CDR2: SNHLY, FYNNEI. The CDR3 sequence is 16 residues long. J lost 3 bases, V lost 6 bases, and 10 bases had no gene match. The CDR3 sequence is CASRAPTSGALYEQYF. For the CDR3, the DNA is TGTGCCAGCAGGGCACCGACTAGCGGGGCGCTCTACGAGCAGTACTTC.